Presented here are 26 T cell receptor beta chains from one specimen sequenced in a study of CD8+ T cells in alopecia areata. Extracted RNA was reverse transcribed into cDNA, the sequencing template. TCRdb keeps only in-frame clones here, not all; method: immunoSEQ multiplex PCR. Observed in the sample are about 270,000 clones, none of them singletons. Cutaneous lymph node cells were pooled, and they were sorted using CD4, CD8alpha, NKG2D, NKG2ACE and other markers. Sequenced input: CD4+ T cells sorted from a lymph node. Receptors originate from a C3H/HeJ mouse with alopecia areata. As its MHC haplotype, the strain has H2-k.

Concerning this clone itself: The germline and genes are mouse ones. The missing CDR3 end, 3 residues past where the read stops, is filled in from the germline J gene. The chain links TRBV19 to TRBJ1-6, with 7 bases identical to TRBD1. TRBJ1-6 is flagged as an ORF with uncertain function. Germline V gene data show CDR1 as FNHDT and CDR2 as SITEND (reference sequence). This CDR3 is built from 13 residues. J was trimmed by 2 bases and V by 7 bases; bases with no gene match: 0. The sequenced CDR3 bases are TGTGCCAGCGGGACAGCCTATAATTCGCCC. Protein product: CASGTAYNSP. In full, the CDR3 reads CASGTAYNSPLYF.

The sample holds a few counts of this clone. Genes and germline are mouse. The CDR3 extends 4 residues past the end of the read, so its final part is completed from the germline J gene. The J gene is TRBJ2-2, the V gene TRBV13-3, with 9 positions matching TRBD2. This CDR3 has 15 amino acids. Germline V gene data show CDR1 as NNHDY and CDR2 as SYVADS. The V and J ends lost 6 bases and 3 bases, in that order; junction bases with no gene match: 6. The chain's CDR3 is CASTLDWGDTGQLYF. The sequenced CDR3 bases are TGTGCCAGCACCCTGGACTGGGGAGACACCGGG.

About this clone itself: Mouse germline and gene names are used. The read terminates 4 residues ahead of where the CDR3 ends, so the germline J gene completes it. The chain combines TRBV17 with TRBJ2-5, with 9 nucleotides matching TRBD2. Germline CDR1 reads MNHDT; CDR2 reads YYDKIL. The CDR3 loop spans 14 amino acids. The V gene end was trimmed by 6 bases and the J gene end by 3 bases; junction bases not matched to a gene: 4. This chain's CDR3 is CASSPGLGQDTQYF. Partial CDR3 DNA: TGTGCTAGCAGCCCGGGACTGGGACAAGAC.

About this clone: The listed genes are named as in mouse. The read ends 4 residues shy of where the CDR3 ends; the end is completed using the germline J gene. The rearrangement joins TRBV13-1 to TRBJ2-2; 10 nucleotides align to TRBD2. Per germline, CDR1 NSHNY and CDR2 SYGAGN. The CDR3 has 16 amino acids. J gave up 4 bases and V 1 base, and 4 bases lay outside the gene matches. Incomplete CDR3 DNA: TGTGCCAGCAGTGATACTGGGGGGGTGGGCACCGGG. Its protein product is CASSDTGGVGTG. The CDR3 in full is CASSDTGGVGTGQLYF.

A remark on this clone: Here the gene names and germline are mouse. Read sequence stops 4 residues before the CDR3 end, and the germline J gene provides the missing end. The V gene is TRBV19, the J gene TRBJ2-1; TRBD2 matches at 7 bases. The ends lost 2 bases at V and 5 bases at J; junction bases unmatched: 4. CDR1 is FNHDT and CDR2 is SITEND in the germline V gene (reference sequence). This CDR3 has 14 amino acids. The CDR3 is CASSIWGRDAEQFF. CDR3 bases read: TGTGCCAGCAGTATCTGGGGGAGGGATGCT.

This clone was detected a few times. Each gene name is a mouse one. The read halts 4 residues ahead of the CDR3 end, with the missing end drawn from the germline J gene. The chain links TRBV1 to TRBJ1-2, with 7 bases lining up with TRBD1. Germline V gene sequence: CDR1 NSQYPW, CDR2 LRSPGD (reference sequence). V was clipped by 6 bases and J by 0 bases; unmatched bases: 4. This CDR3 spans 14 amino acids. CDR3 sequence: CTCRPGQSNSDYTF. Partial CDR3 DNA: TGCACCTGCAGGCCGGGACAGTCAAACTCC.

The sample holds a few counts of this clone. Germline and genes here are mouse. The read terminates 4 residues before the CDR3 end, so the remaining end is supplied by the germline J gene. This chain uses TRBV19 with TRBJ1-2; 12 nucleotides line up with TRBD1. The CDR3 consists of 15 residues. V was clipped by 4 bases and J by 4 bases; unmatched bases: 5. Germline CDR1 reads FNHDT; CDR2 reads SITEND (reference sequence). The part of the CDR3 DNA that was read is TGTGCCAGCAGTCCCGGGACAGGGGGCGGCTCC. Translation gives CASSPGTGGGS. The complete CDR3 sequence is CASSPGTGGGSDYTF.

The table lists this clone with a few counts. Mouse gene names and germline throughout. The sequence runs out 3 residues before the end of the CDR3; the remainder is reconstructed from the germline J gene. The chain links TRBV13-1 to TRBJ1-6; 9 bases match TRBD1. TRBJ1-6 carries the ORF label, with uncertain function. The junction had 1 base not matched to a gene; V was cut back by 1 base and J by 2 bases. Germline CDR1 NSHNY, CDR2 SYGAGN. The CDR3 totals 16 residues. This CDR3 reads CASSDTGGAYNSPLYF. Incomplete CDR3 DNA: TGTGCCAGCAGTGATACAGGGGGCGCCTATAATTCGCCC.

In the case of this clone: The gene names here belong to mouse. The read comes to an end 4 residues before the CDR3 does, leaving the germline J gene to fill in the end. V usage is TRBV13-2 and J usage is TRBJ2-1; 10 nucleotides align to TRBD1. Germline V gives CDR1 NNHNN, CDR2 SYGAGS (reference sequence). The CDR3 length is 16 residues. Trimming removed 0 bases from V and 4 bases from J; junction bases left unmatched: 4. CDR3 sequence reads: CASGDAGTGEYAEQFF. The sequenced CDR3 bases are TGTGCCAGCGGTGATGCCGGGACAGGGGAGTATGCT.

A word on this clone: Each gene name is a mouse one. This CDR3 is CASSQGPSGLGAEQFF. CDR3 bases read: TGTGCCAGCAGCCAAGGACCCTCGGGACTGGGTGCT. The rearrangement links TRBV5 to TRBJ2-1; 9 nucleotides agree with TRBD2. The read gets to within 4 residues of the CDR3 end, and the germline J gene fills in the rest. This CDR3 contains 16 residues. The germline V gene has CDR1 LGHNA and CDR2 YNLKQL (reference sequence). Trimming cost V 1 base and J 6 bases; bases outside gene matches: 7.

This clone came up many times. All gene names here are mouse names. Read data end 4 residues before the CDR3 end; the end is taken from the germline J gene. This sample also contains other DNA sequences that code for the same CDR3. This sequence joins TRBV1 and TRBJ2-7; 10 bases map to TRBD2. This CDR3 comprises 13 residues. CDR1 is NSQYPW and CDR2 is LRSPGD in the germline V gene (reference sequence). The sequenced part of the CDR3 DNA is TGCACCTGCAGTGCAACTGGGGGGGAT. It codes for CTCSATGGD. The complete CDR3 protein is CTCSATGGDEQYF.

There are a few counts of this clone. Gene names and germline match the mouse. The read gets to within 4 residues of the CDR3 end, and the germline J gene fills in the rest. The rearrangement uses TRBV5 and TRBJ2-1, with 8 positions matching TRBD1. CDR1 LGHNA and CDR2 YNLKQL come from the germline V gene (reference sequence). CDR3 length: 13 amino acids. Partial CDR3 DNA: TGTGCCAGCAGCCATGGACAGGGCTCT. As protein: CASSHGQGS. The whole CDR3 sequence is CASSHGQGSEQFF.

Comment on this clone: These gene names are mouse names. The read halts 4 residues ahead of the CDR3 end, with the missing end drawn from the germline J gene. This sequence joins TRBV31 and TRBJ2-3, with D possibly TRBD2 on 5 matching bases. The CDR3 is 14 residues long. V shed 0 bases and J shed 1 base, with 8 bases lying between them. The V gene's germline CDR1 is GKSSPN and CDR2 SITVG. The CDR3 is CAWSLVWGAETLYF. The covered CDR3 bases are TGTGCCTGGAGTCTAGTCTGGGGTGCAGAA. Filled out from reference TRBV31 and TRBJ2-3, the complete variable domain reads AQTIHQWPVAEIKAVGSPLSLGCTIKGKSSPNLYWYWQATGGTLQQLFYSITVGQVESVVQLNLSASRPKDDQFILSTEKLLLSHSGFYLCAWSLVWGAETLYFGSGTRLTVL.

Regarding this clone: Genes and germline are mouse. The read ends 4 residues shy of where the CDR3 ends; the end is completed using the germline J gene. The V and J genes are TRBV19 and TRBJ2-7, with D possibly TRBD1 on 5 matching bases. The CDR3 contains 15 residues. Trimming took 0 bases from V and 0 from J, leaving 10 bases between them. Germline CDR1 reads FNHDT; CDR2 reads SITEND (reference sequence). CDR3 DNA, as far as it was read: TGTGCCAGCAGTATAGTAAAGGGGAGCTCCTAT. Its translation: CASSIVKGSSY. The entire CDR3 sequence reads CASSIVKGSSYEQYF. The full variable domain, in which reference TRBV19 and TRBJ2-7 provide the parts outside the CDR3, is GGIITQTPKFLIGQEGQKLTLKCQQNFNHDTMYWYRQDSGKGLRLIYYSITENDLQKGDLSEGYDASREKKSSFSLTVTSAQKNEMAVFLCASSIVKGSSYEQYFGPGTRLTVL.

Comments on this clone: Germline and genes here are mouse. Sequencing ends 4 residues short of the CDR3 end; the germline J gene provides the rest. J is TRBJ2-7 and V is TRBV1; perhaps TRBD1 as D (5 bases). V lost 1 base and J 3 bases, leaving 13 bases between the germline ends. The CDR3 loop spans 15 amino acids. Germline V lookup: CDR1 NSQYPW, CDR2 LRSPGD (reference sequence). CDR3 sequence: CTCSAVREPVYEQYF. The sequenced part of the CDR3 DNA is TGCACCTGCAGTGCAGTCAGGGAGCCCGTCTAT. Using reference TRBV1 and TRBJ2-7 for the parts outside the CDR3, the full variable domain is VTLLEQNPRWRLVPRGQAVNLRCILKNSQYPWMSWYQQDLQKQLQWLFTLRSPGDKEVKSLPGADYLATRVTDTELRLQVANMSQGRTLYCTCSAVREPVYEQYFGPGTRLTVL.

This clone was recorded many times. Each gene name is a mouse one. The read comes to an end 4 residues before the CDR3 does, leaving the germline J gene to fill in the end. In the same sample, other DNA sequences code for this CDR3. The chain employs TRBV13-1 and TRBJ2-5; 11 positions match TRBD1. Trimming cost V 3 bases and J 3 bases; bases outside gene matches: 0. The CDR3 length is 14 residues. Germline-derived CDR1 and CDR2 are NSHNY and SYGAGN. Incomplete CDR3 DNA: TGTGCCAGCAGTGGGGACAGGGGGCAAGAC. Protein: CASSGDRGQD. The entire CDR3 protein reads CASSGDRGQDTQYF.

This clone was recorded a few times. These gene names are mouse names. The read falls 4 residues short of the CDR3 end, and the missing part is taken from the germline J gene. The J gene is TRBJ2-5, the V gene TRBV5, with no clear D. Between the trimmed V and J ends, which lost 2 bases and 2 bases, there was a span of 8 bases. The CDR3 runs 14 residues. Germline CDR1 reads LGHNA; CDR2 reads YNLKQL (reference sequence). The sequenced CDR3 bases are TGTGCCAGCAGCCAACAGGTCCTCCAAGAC. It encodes CASSQQVLQD. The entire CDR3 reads CASSQQVLQDTQYF.

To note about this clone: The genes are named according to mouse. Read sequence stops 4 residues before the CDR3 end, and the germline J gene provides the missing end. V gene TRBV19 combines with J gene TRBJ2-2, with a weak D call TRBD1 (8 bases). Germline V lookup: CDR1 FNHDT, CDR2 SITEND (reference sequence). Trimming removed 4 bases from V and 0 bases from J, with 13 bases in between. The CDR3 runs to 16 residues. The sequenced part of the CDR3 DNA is TGTGCCAGCAGTCCTACAGGGGGGCCAAACACCGGG. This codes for CASSPTGGPNTG. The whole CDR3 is CASSPTGGPNTGQLYF.

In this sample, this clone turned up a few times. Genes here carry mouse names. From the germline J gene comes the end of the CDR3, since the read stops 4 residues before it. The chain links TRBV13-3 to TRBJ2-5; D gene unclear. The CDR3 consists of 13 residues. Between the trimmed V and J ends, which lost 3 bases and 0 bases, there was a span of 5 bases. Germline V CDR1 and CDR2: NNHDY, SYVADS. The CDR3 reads CASSGSNQDTQYF. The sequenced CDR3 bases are TGTGCCAGCAGTGGTAGTAACCAAGAC.

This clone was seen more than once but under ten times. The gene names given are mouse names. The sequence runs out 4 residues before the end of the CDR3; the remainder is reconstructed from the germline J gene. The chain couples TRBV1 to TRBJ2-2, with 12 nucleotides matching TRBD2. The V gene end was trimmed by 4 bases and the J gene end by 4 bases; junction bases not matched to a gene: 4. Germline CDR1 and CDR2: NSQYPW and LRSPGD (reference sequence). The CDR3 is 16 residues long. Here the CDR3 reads CTCSGDWGGSTGQLYF. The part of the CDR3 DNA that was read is TGCACCTGCAGTGGAGACTGGGGGGGCTCCACCGGG.

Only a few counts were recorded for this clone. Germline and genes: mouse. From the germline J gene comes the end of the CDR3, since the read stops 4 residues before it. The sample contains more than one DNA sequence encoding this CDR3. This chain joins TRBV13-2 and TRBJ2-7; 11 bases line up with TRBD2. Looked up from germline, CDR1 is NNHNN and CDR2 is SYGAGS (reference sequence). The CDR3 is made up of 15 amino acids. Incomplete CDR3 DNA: TGTGCCAGCGGTGATGCGGGGGACTGGGGGTAT. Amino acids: CASGDAGDWGY. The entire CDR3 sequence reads CASGDAGDWGYEQYF.

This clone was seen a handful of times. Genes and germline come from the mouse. Partial CDR3 DNA: TGTGCCAGCAGTTTCCGGACAGGGGTGGAT. Its translation: CASSFRTGVD. Given in full, the CDR3 is CASSFRTGVDEQYF. V gene TRBV14 combines with J gene TRBJ2-7; 9 nucleotides agree with TRBD1. The CDR3 end is not reached by the read, which stops 4 residues before it; the germline J gene fills it in. Germline assignment: CDR1 SGHDT and CDR2 FRDEAV. The CDR3 totals 14 residues.

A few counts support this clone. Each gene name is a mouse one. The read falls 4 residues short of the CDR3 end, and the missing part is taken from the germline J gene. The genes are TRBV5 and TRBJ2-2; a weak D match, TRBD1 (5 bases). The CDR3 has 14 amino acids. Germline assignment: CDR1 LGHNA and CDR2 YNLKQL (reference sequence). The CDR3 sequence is CASSQQGLGGQLYF. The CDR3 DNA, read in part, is TGTGCCAGCAGCCAACAGGGTTTAGGCGGG.

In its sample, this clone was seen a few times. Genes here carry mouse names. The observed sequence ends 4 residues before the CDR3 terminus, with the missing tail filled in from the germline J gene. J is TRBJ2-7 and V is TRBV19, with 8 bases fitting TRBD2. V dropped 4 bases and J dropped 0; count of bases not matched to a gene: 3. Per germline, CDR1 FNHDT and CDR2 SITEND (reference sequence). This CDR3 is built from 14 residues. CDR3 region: CASSPGGRSYEQYF. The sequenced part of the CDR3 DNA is TGTGCCAGCAGTCCGGGGGGGCGCTCCTAT.

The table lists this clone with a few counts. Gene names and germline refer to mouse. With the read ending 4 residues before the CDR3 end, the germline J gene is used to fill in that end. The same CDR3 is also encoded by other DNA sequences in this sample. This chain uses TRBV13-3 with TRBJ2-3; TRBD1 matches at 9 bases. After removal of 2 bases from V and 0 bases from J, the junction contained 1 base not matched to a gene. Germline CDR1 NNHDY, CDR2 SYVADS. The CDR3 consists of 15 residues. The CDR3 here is CASSEQGASAETLYF. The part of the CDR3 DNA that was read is TGTGCCAGCAGTGAACAGGGGGCTAGTGCAGAA.

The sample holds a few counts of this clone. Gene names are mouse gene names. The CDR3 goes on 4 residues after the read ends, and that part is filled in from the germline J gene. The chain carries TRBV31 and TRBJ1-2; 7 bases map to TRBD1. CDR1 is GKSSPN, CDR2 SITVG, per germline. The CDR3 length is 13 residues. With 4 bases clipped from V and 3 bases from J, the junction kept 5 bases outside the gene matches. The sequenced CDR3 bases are TGTGCCTGGACGGGGACAGATCACTCC. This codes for CAWTGTDHS. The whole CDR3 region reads CAWTGTDHSDYTF.